A selection of T cell receptor beta chains follows, all from one sample in a study of read filtering for tumor transcriptome and immune sequencing. TCRdb re-analysed the reads in MiXCR, keeping a single row per CDR3 protein. The sample shows fewer than 25,000 distinct CDR3 sequences, 20% of them seen only once. The sample consisted of a population of CD138-negative cells sorted from bone marrow. These receptors all come from a donor at least 40 years old with multiple myeloma. The CDR3 runs from the conserved cysteine through the conserved F or W. D genes are given only for firm matches. Size is omitted from some rows. Given values are once, few, many or a class for expanded clones.

len,abundance,d_gene,j_gene,v_gene,CDR3aa
15,many,-,TRBJ1-1,TRBV7-2,CASSSNLEDNTEAFF
16,many,-,TRBJ2-2,TRBV7-8,CASAHSGLKSTGELFF
16,many,TRBD2,TRBJ2-3,TRBV15,CATSRGSSGTTDTQYF
13,-,-,TRBJ1-5,TRBV3-1,CASSQQGGQPQHF
13,many,-,TRBJ2-7,TRBV7-9,CASSSGYTYEQYF
15,many,-,TRBJ1-1,TRBV7-2,CASSKNRIQGTEAFF
15,many,-,TRBJ2-3,TRBV20-1,CSARDLSGQKNTQYF
14,many,-,TRBJ2-1,TRBV27,CASSSPTRNNEQFF
12,many,-,TRBJ2-7,TRBV12-3/TRBV12-4,CASSRAAYEQYF
11,many,-,TRBJ2-7,TRBV30,CAWSIELRQYF
15,many,TRBD2,TRBJ2-1,TRBV9,CASSSLAGDYNEQFF
20,-,TRBD2,TRBJ2-1,TRBV7-3,CASSPRGGTSGRAVYNEQFF
15,medium-sized,TRBD2,TRBJ2-1,TRBV28,CASSLGTSGGDEQFF
16,many,-,TRBJ2-1,TRBV6-5,CASSYGLASSYNEQFF
12,many,-,TRBJ2-3,TRBV2,CASSGFTDTQYF
15,many,-,TRBJ1-5,TRBV6-6,CASSPGGNSNQPQHF
13,-,TRBD1,TRBJ1-1,TRBV29-1,CSALTGLDTEAFF
14,-,-,TRBJ2-7,TRBV2,CASSESRGSYEQYF
13,many,-,TRBJ2-2,TRBV20-1,CSARDDGGGELFF
15,many,TRBD2,TRBJ2-3,TRBV25-1,CASSEGTGGPDTQYF
15,many,-,TRBJ2-3,TRBV2,CASSEERRPTDTQYF
16,-,TRBD2,-,TRBV12-3/TRBV12-4,CASTLAGGHSYNEQYF
13,medium-sized,-,TRBJ2-1,TRBV6-4,CASSDPDYNEQFF
13,-,TRBD1,TRBJ1-1,TRBV3-1,CASSYGTGTEASF
13,-,-,TRBJ1-6,TRBV28,CPSSLSYYSPLHF